The present T cell receptor (beta chain) was sequenced within a study of technical replicates of blood from a few donors. Trimming left V 0 bases short and J 4 bases short, with 12 bases between. There are 15 residues in the CDR3. Germline CDR1 reads SEHNR; CDR2 reads FQNEAQ (reference sequence). The assay was immunoSEQ multiplex PCR, and TCRdb's table has in-frame clones only and misses some. The sample holds about 80,000 clones, 85% to 95% seen once. The rearrangement uses TRBV7-9 and TRBJ1-2; D gene uncertain. The clonotype comes from a human donor in good health. Specimen: T cells isolated from PBMCs. DNA of the CDR3: TGTGCCAGCAGCTTAGCGCTTGGAGACGGCTATGGCTACACCTTC. Translated: CASSLALGDGYGYTF.